This T cell receptor (beta chain) derives from a study of regulatory T cells in long-lasting Graves disease. The study's findings and limits: Persistent Graves' patients showed a TCR diversity that was lower than that of newly diagnosed ones.

Building the TCR beta libraries relied on iRepertoire HTBI primers, and CDR3 regions underwent Arm-PCR. TCRdb analysed the multiplex PCR reads with MiXCR anew, one entry per CDR3 protein. The sample includes about 620,000 distinct CDR3 sequences, 15% to 20% of them seen just once. Regarding this clonotype: Its antigen is unknown.

Time point denoted: newly diagnosed GD, antithyroid drugs for less than 3 months. The TCR library was made from RNA extracted from PBMCs. The germline gives CDR1 SGDLS, CDR2 YYNGEE. V dropped 4 bases and J dropped 3; count of bases not matched to a gene: 6. The CDR3 length is 15 residues. This same sample was also part of a study on T cells in Graves' hyperthyroidism and ophthalmopathy. In that study: Hyperthyroidism in the patients, aged 18 to 65, was newly diagnosed and under 2 months in duration.

The source is a woman in her 30s with Graves disease. The sample was peripheral blood mononuclear cells (PBMCs), taken at new diagnosis, from a patient treated with antithyroid drugs. V and J are TRBV9 and TRBJ2-1; TRBD2 matches 8 bases. The CDR3 DNA sequence: TGTGCCAGCAGCCCGGGCGGGGGGAACTACAATGAGCAGTTCTTC. This translates into CASSPGGGNYNEQFF.